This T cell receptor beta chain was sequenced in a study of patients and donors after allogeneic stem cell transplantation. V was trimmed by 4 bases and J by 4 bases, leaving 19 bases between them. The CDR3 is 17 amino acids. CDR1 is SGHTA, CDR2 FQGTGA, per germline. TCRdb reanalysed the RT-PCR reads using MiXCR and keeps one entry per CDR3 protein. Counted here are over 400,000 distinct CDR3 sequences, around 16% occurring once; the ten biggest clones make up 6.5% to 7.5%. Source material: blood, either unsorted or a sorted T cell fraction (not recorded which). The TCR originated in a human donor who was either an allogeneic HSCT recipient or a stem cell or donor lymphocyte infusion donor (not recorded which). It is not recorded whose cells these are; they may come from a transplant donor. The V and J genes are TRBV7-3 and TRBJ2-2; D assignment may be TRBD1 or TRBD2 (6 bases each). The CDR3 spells CASSYSTGAIFTGELFF. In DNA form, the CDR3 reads TGTGCCAGCAGCTACTCCACGGGGGCGATATTCACCGGGGAGCTGTTTTTT.